This T cell receptor beta chain was identified in a study of T cells after yellow fever vaccination. One entry per CDR3 protein results from TCRdb running MiXCR on the 5' RACE reads. Found here are about 330,000 distinct CDR3 sequences, roughly 7% of them singletons; the top ten hold around 17%. V lost 7 bases and J 13 bases, leaving 21 bases between the germline ends. Germline assignment: CDR1 SGHRS and CDR2 YFSETQ. This CDR3 has 13 residues. The rearrangement links TRBV5-1 to TRBJ2-1; perhaps TRBD2 as D (6 bases). This TCR was recovered from a man aged 18 to 29 who received the YFV17D yellow fever vaccine. The source was PBMCs, collected approximately 47 days after the first yellow fever vaccination. The CDR3 reads CASGGIGDDLQFF. The CDR3 DNA follows: TGCGCCAGCGGGGGGATAGGGGACGACCTACAGTTCTTC. Supplemented by reference TRBV5-1 and TRBJ2-1, the full variable domain reads KAGVTQTPRYLIKTRGQQVTLSCSPISGHRSVSWYQQTPGQGLQFLFEYFSETQRNKGNFPGRFSGRQFSNSRSEMNVSTLELGDSALYLCASGGIGDDLQFFGPGTRLTVL.